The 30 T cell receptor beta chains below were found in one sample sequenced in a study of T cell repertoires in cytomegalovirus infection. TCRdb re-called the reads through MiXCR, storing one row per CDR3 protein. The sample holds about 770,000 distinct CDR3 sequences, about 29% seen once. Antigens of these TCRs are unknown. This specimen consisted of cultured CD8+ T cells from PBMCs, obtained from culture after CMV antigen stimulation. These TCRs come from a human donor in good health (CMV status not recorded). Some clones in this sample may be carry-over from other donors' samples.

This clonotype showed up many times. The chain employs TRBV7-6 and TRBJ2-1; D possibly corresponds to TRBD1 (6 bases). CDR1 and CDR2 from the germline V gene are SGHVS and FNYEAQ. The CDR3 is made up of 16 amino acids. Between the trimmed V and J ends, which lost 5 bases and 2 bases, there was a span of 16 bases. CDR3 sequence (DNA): TGTGCCAGCAGCCTCAGGGGCCCTAGTGCCTACAATGAGCAGTTCTTC. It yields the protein CASSLRGPSAYNEQFF. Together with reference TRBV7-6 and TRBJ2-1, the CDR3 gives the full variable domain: GAGVSQSPRYKVTKRGQDVALRCDPISGHVSLYWYRQALGQGPEFLTYFNYEAQQDKSGLPNDRFSAERPEGSISTLTIQRTEQRDSAMYRCASSLRGPSAYNEQFFGPGTRLTVL.

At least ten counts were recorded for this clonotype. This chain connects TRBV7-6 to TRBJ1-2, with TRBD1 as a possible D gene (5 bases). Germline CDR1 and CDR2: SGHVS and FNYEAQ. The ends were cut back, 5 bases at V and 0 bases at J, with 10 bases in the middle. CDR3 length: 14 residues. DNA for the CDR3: TGTGCCAGCAGCCCAAGACAGCCTAACTATGGCTACACCTTC. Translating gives CASSPRQPNYGYTF.

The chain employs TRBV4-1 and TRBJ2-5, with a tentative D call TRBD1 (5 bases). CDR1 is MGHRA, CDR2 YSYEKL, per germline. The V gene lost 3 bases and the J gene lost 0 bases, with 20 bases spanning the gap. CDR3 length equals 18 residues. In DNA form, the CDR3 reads TGCGCCAGCAGCCACCCTGGTGGTGGACACAAGTACCAAGAGACCCAGTACTTC. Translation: CASSHPGGGHKYQETQYF.

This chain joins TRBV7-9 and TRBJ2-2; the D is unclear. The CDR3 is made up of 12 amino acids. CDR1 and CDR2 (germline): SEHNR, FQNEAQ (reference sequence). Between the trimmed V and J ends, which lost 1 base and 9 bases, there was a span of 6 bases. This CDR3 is CASSLEIRELFF. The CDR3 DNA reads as TGTGCCAGCAGCTTAGAGATCCGGGAGCTGTTTTTT.

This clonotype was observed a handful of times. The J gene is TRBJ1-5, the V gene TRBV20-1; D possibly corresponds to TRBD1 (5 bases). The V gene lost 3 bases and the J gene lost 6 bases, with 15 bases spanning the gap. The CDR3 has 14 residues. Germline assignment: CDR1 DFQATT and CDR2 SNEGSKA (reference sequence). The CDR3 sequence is CSASHRDGVQPQHF. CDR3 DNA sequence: TGCAGTGCTAGTCATAGGGACGGGGTTCAGCCCCAGCATTTT.

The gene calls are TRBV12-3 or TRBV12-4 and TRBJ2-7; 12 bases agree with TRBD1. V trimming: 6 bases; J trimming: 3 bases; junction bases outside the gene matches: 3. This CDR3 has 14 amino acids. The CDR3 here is CASRGQGAGYEQYF. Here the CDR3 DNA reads TGTGCCAGCAGGGGACAGGGGGCCGGCTACGAGCAGTACTTC.

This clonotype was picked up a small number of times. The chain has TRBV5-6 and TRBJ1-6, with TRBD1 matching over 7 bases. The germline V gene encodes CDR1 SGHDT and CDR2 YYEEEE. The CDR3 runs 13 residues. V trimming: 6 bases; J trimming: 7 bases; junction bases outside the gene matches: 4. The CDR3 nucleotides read TGTGCCAGCACCCAGGGGGGGAATTCACCCCTCCACTTT. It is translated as CASTQGGNSPLHF.

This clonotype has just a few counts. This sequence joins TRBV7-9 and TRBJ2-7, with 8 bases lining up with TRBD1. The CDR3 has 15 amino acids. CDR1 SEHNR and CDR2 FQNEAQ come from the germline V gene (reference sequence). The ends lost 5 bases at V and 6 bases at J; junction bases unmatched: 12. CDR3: CASSPGQGGPSEQYV. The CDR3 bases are TGTGCCAGCAGCCCCGGACAGGGAGGCCCGAGCGAGCAGTACGTC.

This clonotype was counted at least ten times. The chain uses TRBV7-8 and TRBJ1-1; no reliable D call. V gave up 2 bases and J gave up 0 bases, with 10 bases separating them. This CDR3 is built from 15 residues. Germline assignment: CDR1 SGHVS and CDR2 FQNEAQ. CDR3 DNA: TGTGCCAGCAGCTTACAGGAGACAATGAACACTGAAGCTTTCTTT. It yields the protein CASSLQETMNTEAFF.

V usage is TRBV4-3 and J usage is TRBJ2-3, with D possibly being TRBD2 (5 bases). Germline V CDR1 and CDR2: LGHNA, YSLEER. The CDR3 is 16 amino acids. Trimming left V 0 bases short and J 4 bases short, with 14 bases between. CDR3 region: CASSQDREGWADTQYF. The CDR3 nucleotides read TGCGCCAGCAGCCAAGATCGTGAGGGTTGGGCAGATACGCAGTATTTT.

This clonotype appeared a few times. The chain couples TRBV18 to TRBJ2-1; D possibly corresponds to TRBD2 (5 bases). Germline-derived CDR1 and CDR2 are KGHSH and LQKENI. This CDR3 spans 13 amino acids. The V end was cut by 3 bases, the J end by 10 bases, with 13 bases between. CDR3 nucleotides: TGTGCCAGCTCACCTCTGGACTCAGCGGAGCAGTTCTTC. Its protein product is CASSPLDSAEQFF. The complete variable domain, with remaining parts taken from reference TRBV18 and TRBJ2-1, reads NAGVMQNPRHLVRRRGQEARLRCSPMKGHSHVYWYRQLPEEGLKFMVYLQKENIIDESGMPKERFSAEFPKEGPSILRIQQVVRGDSAAYFCASSPLDSAEQFFGPGTRLTVL.

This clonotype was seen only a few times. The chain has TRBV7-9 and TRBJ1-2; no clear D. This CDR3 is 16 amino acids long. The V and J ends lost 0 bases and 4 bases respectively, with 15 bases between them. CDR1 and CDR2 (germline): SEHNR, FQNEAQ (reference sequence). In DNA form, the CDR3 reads TGTGCCAGCAGCTTAGCGCGTCAGGAACGGGCCTATGGCTACACCTTC. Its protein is CASSLARQERAYGYTF. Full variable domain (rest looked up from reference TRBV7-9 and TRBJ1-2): DTGVSQNPRHKITKRGQNVTFRCDPISEHNRLYWYRQTLGQGPEFLTYFQNEAQLEKSRLLSDRFSAERPKGSFSTLEIQRTEQGDSAMYLCASSLARQERAYGYTFGSGTRLTVV.

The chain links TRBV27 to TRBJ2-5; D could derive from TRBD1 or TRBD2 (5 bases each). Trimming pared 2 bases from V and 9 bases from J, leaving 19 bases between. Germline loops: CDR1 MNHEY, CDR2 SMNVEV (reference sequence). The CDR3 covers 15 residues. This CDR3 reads CASSLSRQGDGAQYF. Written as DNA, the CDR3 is TGTGCCAGCAGTTTAAGCAGGCAGGGAGACGGCGCCCAGTACTTC.

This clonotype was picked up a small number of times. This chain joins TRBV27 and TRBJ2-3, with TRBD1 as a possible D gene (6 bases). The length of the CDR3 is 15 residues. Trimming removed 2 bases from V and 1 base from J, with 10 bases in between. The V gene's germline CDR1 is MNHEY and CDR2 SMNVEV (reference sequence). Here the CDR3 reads CASSLPGHGTDTQYF. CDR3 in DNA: TGTGCCAGCAGTTTACCGGGACACGGCACAGATACGCAGTATTTT.

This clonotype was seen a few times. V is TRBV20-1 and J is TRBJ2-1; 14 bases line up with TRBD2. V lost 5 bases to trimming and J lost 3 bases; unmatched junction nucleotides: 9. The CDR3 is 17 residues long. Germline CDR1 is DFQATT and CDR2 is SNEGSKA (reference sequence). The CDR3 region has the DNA TGCAGTGCTTTCGGGACTAGCGGGGGATTTTTCTACAATGAGCAGTTCTTC. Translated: CSAFGTSGGFFYNEQFF.

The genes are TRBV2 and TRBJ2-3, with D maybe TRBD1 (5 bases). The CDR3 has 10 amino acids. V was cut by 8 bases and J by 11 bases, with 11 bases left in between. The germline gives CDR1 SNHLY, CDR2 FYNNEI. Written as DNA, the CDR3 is TGTGCCAGCCAACTGGACATGCAGTATTTT. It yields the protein CASQLDMQYF.

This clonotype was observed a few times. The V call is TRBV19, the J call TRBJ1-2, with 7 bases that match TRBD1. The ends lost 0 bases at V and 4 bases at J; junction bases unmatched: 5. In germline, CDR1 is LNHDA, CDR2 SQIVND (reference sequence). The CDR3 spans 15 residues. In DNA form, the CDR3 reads TGTGCCAGTAGTATAGATGGGACAGCTATCTATGGCTACACCTTC. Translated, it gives CASSIDGTAIYGYTF.

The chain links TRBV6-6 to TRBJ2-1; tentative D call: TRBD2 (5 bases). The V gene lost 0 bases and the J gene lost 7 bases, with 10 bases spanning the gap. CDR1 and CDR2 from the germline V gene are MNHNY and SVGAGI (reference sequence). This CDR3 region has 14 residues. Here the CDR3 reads CASSYSFTGNEQFF. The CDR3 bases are TGTGCCAGCAGTTACTCTTTTACGGGGAATGAGCAGTTCTTC.

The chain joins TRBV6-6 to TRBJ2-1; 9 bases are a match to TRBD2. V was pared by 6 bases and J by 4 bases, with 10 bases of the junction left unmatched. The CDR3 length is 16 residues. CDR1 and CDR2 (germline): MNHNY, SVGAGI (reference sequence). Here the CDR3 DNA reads TGTGCCAGCAGAGTCGGGAGACTAGCGGTTTACAATGAGCAGTTCTTC. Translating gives CASRVGRLAVYNEQFF.

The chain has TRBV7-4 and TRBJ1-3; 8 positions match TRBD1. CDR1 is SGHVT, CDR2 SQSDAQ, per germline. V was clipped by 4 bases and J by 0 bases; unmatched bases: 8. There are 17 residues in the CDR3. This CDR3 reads CASSSLRGPRSGNTIYF. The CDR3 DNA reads TGTGCCAGCAGCTCCCTCAGGGGGCCCCGCTCTGGAAACACCATATATTTT.

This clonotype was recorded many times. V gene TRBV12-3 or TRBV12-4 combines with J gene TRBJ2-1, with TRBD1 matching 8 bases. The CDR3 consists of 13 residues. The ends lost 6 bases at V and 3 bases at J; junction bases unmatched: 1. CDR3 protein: CASSGTGYNEQFF. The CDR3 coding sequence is TGTGCCAGCAGCGGGACAGGCTACAATGAGCAGTTCTTC.

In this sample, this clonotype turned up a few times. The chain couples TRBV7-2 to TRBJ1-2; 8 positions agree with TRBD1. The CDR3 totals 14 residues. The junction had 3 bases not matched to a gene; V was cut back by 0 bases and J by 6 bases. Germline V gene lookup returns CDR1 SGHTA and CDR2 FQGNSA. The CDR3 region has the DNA TGTGCCAGCAGCTTAGCCAGGGGGCTGGATGGCTACACCTTC. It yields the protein CASSLARGLDGYTF.

This chain's CDR3 is CASTLNRGVAEAFF. The CDR3 DNA follows: TGTGCCAGTACTTTAAACCGGGGGGTGGCTGAAGCTTTCTTT. The V gene is TRBV19, the J gene TRBJ1-1; possibly TRBD1 for D (5 bases). Trimming took 7 bases from V and 6 from J, leaving 18 bases between them. Germline-derived CDR1 and CDR2 are LNHDA and SQIVND (reference sequence). The length of the CDR3 is 14 residues.

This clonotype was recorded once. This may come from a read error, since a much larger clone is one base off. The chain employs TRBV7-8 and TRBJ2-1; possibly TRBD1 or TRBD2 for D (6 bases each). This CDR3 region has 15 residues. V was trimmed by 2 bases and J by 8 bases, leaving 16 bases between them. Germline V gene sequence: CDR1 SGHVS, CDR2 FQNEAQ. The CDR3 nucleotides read TGTGCCAGCAGCTTATCCGGGGGCCACGGACATGAGCAGTTCTTC. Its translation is CASSLSGGHGHEQFF.

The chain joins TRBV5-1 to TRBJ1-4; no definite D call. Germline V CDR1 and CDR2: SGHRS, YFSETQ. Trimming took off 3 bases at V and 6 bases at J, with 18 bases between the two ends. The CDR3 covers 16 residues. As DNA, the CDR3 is TGCGCCAGCAGCTCCTACAGAGACTCCGGGGATGAAAAACTGTTTTTT. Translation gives CASSSYRDSGDEKLFF.

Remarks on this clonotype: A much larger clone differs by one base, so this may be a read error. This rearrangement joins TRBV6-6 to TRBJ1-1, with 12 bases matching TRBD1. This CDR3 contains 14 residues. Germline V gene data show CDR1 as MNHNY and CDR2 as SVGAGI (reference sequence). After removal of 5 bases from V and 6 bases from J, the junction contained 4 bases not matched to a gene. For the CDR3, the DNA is TGTGCCAGCAGTGCCGGGACAGGGGGCGCTGAAGCTTTCTTT. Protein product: CASSAGTGGAEAFF.

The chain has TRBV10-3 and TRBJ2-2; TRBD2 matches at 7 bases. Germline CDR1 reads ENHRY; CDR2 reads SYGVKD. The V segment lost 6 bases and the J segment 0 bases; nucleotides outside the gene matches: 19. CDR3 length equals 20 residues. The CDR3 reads CAIRVWTSMAGDPNTGELFF. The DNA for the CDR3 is TGTGCCATCAGAGTTTGGACTAGTATGGCGGGGGATCCGAACACCGGGGAGCTGTTTTTT.

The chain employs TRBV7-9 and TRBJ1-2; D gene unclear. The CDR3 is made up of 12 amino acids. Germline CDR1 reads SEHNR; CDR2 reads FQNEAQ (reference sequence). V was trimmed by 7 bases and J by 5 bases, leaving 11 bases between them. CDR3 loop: CASTLAGYGYTF. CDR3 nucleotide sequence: TGTGCCAGCACCCTAGCTGGGTATGGCTACACCTTC.

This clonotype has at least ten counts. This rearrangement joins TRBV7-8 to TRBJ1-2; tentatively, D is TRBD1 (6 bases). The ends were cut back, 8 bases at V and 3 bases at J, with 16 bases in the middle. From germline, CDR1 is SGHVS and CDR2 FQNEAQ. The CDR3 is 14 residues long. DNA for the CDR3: TGTGCCAGCTCTTCTTGGGGGCAGGACTATGGCTACACCTTC. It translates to CASSSWGQDYGYTF.

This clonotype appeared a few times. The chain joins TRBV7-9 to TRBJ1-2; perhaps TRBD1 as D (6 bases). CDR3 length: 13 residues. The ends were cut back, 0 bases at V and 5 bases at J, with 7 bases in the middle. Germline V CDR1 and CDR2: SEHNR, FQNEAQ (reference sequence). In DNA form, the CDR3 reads TGTGCCAGCAGCTTAGCGGACAGATATGGCTACACCTTC. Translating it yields CASSLADRYGYTF.